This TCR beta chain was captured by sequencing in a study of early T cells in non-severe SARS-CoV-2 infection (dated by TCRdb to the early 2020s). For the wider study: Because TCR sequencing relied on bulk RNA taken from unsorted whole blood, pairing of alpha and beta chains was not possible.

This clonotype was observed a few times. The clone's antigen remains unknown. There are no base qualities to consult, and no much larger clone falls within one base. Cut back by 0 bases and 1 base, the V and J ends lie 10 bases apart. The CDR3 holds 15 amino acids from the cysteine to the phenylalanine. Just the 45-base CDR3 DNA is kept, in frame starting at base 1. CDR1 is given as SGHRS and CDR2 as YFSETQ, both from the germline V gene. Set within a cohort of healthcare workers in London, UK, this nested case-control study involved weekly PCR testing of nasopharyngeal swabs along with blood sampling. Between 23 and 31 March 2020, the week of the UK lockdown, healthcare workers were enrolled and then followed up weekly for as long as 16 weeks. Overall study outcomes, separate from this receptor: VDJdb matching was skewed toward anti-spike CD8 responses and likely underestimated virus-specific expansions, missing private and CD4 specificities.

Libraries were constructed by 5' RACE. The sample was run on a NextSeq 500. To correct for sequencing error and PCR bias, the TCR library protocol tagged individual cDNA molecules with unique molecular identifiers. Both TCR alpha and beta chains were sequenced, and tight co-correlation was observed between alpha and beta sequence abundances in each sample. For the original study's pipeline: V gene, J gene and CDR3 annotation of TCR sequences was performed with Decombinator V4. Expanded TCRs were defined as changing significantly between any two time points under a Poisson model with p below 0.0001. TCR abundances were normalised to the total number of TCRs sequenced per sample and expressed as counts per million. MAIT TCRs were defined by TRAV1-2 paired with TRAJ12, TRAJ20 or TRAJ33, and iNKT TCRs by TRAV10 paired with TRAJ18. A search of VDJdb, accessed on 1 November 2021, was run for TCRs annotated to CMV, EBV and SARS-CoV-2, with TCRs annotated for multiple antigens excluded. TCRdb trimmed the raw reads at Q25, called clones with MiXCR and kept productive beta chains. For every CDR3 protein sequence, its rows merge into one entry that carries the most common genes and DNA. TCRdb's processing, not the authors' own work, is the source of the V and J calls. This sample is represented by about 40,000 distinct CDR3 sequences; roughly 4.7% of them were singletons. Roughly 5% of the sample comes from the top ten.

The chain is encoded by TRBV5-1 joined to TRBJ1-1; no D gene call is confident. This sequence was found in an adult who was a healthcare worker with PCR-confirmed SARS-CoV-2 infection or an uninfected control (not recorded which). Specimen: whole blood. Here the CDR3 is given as CASSLAPHTNTEAFF. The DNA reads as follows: TGCGCCAGCAGCTTGGCTCCGCACACGAACACTGAAGCTTTCTTT.